The subject of this entry is one T cell receptor beta chain. The V and J ends lost 2 bases and 4 bases respectively, with 11 bases between them. Germline V gene data show CDR1 as MNHNS and CDR2 as SASEGT. This CDR3 contains 14 residues. The entry originates in a study of blood T cell repertoires in COVID-19. In the study overall: Donors in the United States, Italy and Spain gave samples during acute or convalescent COVID-19. PBMCs, B-cell-depleted T cells, or T cells were the source of the cDNA or gDNA that made up the material.

In the authors' methods: The assay estimated nucleated cells by amplifying reference gene primers. The repertoire was sequenced with immunoSEQ multiplex PCR; TCRdb's copy has only in-frame clones and lacks some. V and J calls and clone size come straight from that table; D and trimming were deduced from the DNA. The repertoire holds 330,000 or so clones, with 89% as singletons. The TCR sequence derives from a woman aged 55-70 years with COVID-19, enrolled during active disease. The material sequenced was peripheral blood. The V and J genes are TRBV6-1 and TRBJ1-2, with D maybe TRBD1 (6 bases). As DNA, the CDR3 is TGTGCCAGCAGTGAAAAAAGGGGGACCTATGGCTACACCTTC. Translation: CASSEKRGTYGYTF.